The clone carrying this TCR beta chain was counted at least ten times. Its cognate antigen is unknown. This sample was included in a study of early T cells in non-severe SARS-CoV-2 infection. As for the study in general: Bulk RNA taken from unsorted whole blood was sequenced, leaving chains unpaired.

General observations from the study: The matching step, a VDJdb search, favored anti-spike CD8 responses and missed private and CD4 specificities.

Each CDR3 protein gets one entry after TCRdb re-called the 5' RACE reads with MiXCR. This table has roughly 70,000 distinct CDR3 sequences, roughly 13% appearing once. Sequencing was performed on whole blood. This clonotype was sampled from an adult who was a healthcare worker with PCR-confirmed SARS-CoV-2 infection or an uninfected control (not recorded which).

This chain's CDR3 is CASSLQGARLNEQFF. CDR3 bases: TGTGCCAGCAGCTTACAGGGGGCGCGTCTAAATGAGCAGTTCTTC. The chain joins TRBV5-6 to TRBJ2-1; 9 positions match TRBD1. Germline V gene data show CDR1 as SGHDT and CDR2 as YYEEEE. Trimming removed 2 bases from V and 7 bases from J; junction bases left unmatched: 7. The CDR3 contains 15 residues.